The T cell receptor (beta chain) described here comes from a study of cytomegalovirus exposure and HLA in healthy donors. Study results and caveats: Some TCR beta chains (about 170 of them) were listed as cytomegalovirus-associated. One variant, a missense change in DCLRE1C, was linked in a later analysis to TCR beta V- and J-gene trimming. In a later analysis, a genetic analysis reported fewer productive-TCR N-insertions in an Asian-associated ancestry cluster than the cohort average. Evidence from a later analysis indicated that most CMV-associated TCR beta chains looked HLA-restricted.

As to this clone: Its antigen is unidentified.

The PCR used 60 Vbeta and 13 Jbeta primers. Assay used: immunoSEQ multiplex PCR; TCRdb lists only in-frame clones, some missing. The sample contains roughly 100,000 clones, 78% of which appear only once. This CDR3 contains 15 residues. The V and J ends lost 6 bases and 6 bases, in that order; junction bases with no gene match: 6. Germline CDR1 is SQVTM and CDR2 is ANQGSEA. Material for sequencing was PBMCs. V and J are TRBV29-1 and TRBJ2-3, with 16 bases lining up with TRBD2. This TCR derives from a woman aged 35 to 49 in good health and CMV-seronegative. The CDR3 sequence: CSVGTSGRARDTQYF. The CDR3 bases are TGCAGCGTGGGGACTAGCGGGAGGGCCCGGGATACGCAGTATTTT.